This record looks at one T cell receptor (beta chain) sequence and its context. Its antigen is unknown. A much more abundant neighbour one base away suggests this may be a read error. Reverse primers in the TRAC or TRBC constant regions drove separate semi-nested PCRs for TCRalpha and TCRbeta. TCRdb analysed the 5' RACE reads with MiXCR anew, one entry per CDR3 protein. The data hold about 8,400 distinct CDR3 sequences, with 20% to 30% observed a single time. The sample is drawn from a study of T cells generated in artificial thymic organoids. General observations from the study: Organoid-derived T cells showed no skewed Valpha or Vbeta usage. Organoid-derived CD8 single positive T cells showed physiological TCR clonotype diversity.

The organoids combined MS5 murine stromal cells carrying human DLL1 with human hematopoietic stem and progenitor cells. The seeding cells were CD34+CD3- hematopoietic stem and progenitor cells purified by FACS to remove T cells. FACS isolated CD3+TCRαβ+CD8 single positive T cells before RNA extraction. The CDR3 runs to 15 residues. Trimming took 6 bases from V and 2 from J, leaving 17 bases between them. Germline loops: CDR1 KGHSH, CDR2 LQKENI. This TCR was recovered from a human donor who gave cord blood stem cells for thymic organoid culture, a cardiac surgery patient who gave postnatal thymus, or a blood donor (not recorded which). Sequenced: naive CD8+ T cells grown in artificial thymic organoids from cord blood stem and progenitor cells. The subset is: CD3+TCRalphabeta+CD8SP T cells; for blood, CD45RO-CCR7+ naive CD8+ T cells. This sequence joins TRBV18 and TRBJ2-7, with D possibly matching TRBD1 (6 bases). CDR3 in DNA: TGTGCCAGCTCCCTAGGGGCAGGGGCTCCCTACGAGCAGTACTTC. This encodes CASSLGAGAPYEQYF.